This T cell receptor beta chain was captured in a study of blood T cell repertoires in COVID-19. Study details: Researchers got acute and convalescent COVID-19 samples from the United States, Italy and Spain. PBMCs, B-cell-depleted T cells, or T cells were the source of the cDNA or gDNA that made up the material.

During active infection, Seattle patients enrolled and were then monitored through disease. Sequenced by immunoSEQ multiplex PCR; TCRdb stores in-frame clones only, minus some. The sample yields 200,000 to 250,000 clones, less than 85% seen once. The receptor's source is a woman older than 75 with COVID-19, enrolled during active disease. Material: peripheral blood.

In DNA form, the CDR3 reads TGTGCCAGCAGCCCCCTACAGGGCCGCTCTGGAAACACCATATATTTT. It specifies CASSPLQGRSGNTIYF. The gene calls are TRBV3-1 (or the pseudogene TRBV3-2) and TRBJ1-3, with D possibly matching TRBD1 (6 bases). The CDR3 sequence is 16 residues long. V lost 4 bases to trimming and J lost 0 bases, with 13 bases between them. Germline CDR1 reads LGHDT; CDR2 reads YNNKEL (reference sequence).